This TCR beta chain was profiled in a study of beta chain features in type 1 diabetes. Expressed TCRB transcripts got sequenced, as all isolated RNA was reverse transcribed. Generated by immunoSEQ multiplex PCR, the TCRdb table keeps only in-frame clones and is missing some. The table records 600,000 to 650,000 clones, around 15% of them present only once. Trimming pared 0 bases from V and 4 bases from J, leaving 19 bases between. Germline V gene data show CDR1 as SGDLS and CDR2 as YYNGEE. The CDR3 is made up of 17 amino acids. The chain joins TRBV9 to TRBJ1-2; TRBD1 is a possible D gene (6 bases). The sequenced sample consisted of naive CD4+ T cells from blood. The TCR originated in a man aged 18 to 35 in good health. The DNA for the CDR3 is TGTGCCAGCAGCGTAGGGTCCGGGGGCAGGGTAAGCTATGGCTACACCTTC. Translated: CASSVGSGGRVSYGYTF.